This TCR beta chain comes out of a study of cytomegalovirus exposure and HLA in healthy donors. Regarding the study as a whole: Some public TCRs appeared in many individuals, while most sequences were rare. TRBV6-2, TRBV6-3 and some other V segments were unresolvable in 87-base-pair reads. Reports showed the classifier diagnosing cytomegalovirus status with high specificity and sensitivity.

The germline V and J ends were trimmed by 1 base and 4 bases, with 10 bases remaining between them. The CDR3 loop spans 14 amino acids. CDR1 is SGHNT and CDR2 is YENEEA in the germline V gene. The PCR ran on 60 Vbeta and 13 Jbeta primers. In the original analysis: Later work found around 85 million unique TCR beta chains, with approximately 12 million shared. Clones were sequenced by immunoSEQ multiplex PCR, and TCRdb holds only the in-frame ones, with some missing. V, J and clone size are taken as reported in that table, and D and trimming were inferred from the DNA itself. The sample records about 120,000 clones, 60% to 85% being singletons. For this clone: Its antigen is as yet unknown.

This receptor was obtained from a woman in her 40s in good health and CMV-seropositive. The specimen was PBMCs. The rearrangement links TRBV11-3 to TRBJ1-1; no firm D call. This CDR3 is CASSLGASGTEAFF. The CDR3 region has the DNA TGTGCCAGCAGCTTAGGCGCGTCGGGCACTGAAGCTTTCTTT. The whole variable domain, filled in from reference TRBV11-3 and TRBJ1-1, reads EAGVVQSPRYKIIEKKQPVAFWCNPISGHNTLYWYLQNLGQGPELLIRYENEEAVDDSQLPKDRFSAERLKGVDSTLKIQPAELGDSAVYLCASSLGASGTEAFFGQGTRLTVV.